This TCR beta chain derives from a study of blood T cell repertoires in COVID-19. Across the whole study: Samples of COVID-19 (acute and convalescent) were obtained from the United States, Italy and Spain. The cDNA or gDNA used as material had been derived from T cells, B-cell-depleted T cells, or PBMCs.

How the authors handled the data: Amplification of reference gene primers provided the estimated nucleated cell counts. Sequencing was performed with immunoSEQ multiplex PCR; in TCRdb, only in-frame clones are kept and a portion is missing. V and J calls and clone size are given by that table; D and trimming were obtained from the DNA. The table has some 270,000 clones, around 89% seen once. Source material: peripheral blood. This TCR was recovered from a man younger than 45 with acute or convalescent COVID-19.

CDR3 region: CASSAGEGLTEAFF. The CDR3, as DNA: TGTGCCAGCAGTGCTGGTGAGGGTCTGACTGAAGCTTTCTTT. This chain joins TRBV11-3 and TRBJ1-1; no clear D gene. This CDR3 is built from 14 residues. The V and J ends lost 6 bases and 5 bases respectively, with 16 bases between them. Germline CDR1 is SGHNT and CDR2 is YENEEA.